This T cell receptor (beta chain) was obtained from a study of T cell repertoires in ileal Crohn's disease. Across the whole study: About half received postoperative treatment, about a dozen with thiopurines and under 20 anti-TNF. Study findings and constraints: Clonal expansions were more frequent in active smokers than non-smokers at surgery. Clonality above 26.8% at surgery always came with endoscopic recurrence.

Regarding time point: neoterminal ileum biopsy at postoperative endoscopy, about 6 months after surgery. Included were adult ileal or ileocolonic Crohn's patients indicated for ileocolonic resection. This clone was found a few times. The antigen remains undetermined. Method: immunoSEQ multiplex PCR; TCRdb's copy keeps in-frame clones and lacks some. The sample holds about 3,700 clones, 60% to 75% seen once. Sequencing used ileal tissue. The source of this sequence is an adult with Crohn's disease.

The DNA of the CDR3 is TGTGCCAGCAGCTCAAAGCGGGAGGGCAGCAATGAGCAGTTCTTC. It yields the protein CASSSKREGSNEQFF. The rearrangement uses TRBV5-4 and TRBJ2-1; the match to TRBD2 covers 10 bases. J lost 6 bases, V lost 3 bases, and 6 bases had no gene match. Germline CDR1 is SGHNT and CDR2 is YYREEE (reference sequence). The CDR3 is 15 residues long.